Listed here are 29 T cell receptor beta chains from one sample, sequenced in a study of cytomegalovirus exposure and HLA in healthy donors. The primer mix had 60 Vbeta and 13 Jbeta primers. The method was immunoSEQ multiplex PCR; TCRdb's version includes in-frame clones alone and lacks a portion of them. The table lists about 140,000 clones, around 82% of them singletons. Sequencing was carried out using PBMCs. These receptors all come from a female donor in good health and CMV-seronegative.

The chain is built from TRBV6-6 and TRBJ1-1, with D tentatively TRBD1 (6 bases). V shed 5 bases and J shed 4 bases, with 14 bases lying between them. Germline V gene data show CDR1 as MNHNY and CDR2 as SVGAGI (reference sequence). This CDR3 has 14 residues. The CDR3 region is CASSDLDRITEAFF. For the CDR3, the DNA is TGTGCCAGCAGTGACTTGGACAGAATCACTGAAGCTTTCTTT.

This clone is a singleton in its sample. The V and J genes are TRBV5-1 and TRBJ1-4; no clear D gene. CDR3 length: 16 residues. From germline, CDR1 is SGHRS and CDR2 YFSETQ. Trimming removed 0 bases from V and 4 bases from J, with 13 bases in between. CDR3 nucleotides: TGCGCCAGCAGCTTGGGGGAGCCACTCCGTAATGAAAAACTGTTTTTT. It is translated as CASSLGEPLRNEKLFF.

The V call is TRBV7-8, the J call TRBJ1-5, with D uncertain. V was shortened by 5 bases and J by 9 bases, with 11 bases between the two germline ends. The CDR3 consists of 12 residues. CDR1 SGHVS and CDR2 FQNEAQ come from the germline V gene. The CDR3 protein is CASSVVRAPQHF. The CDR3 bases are TGTGCCAGCAGCGTCGTGAGGGCGCCCCAGCATTTT.

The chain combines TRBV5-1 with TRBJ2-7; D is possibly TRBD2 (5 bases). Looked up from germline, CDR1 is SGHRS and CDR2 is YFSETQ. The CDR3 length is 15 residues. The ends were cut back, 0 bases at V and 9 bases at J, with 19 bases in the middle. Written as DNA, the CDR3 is TGCGCCAGCAGCTTGGCAGGTCGGACGATGAGCGGGCAGTACTTC. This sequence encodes CASSLAGRTMSGQYF.

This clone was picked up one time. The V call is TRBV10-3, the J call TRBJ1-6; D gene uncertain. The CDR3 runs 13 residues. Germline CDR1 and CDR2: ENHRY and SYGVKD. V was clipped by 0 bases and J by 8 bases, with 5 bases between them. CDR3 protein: CAISESGDSPLHF. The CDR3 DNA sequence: TGTGCCATCAGTGAGTCCGGGGATTCACCCCTCCACTTT.

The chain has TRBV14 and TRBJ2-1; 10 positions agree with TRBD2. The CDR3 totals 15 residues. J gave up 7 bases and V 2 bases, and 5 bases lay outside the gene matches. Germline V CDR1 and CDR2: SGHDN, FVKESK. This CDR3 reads CASSQLTSGANEQFF. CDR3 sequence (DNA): TGTGCCAGCAGCCAATTAACTAGCGGGGCAAATGAGCAGTTCTTC. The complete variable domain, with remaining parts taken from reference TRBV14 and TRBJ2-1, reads EAGVTQFPSHSVIEKGQTVTLRCDPISGHDNLYWYRRVMGKEIKFLLHFVKESKQDESGMPNNRFLAERTGGTYSTLKVQPAELEDSGVYFCASSQLTSGANEQFFGPGTRLTVL.

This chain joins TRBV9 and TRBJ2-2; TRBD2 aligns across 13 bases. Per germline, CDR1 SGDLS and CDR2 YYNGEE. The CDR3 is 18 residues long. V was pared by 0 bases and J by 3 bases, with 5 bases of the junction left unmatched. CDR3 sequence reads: CASSVGTSGRAYTGELFF. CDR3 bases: TGTGCCAGCAGCGTAGGTACTAGCGGGAGGGCGTACACCGGGGAGCTGTTTTTT.

DNA of the CDR3: TGTGCCAGCAGTTCCGAGTACAATGAGCAGTTCTTC. It encodes CASSSEYNEQFF. This chain joins TRBV6-5 and TRBJ2-1; D call uncertain. V lost 4 bases, J lost 4 bases, and 5 bases lay in between. The CDR3 totals 12 residues. Looked up from germline, CDR1 is MNHEY and CDR2 is SVGAGI.

Here the CDR3 reads CASSLWGSSGNTIYF. CDR3 DNA sequence: TGTGCCAGCAGTTTATGGGGGAGCTCTGGAAACACCATATATTTT. V is TRBV28 and J is TRBJ1-3; the D is unclear. This CDR3 is built from 15 residues. Germline V lookup: CDR1 MDHEN, CDR2 SYDVKM. V shed 0 bases and J shed 0 bases, with 6 bases lying between them. The complete variable domain, with remaining parts taken from reference TRBV28 and TRBJ1-3, reads DVKVTQSSRYLVKRTGEKVFLECVQDMDHENMFWYRQDPGLGLRLIYFSYDVKMKEKGDIPEGYSVSREKKERFSLILESASTNQTSMYLCASSLWGSSGNTIYFGEGSWLTVV.

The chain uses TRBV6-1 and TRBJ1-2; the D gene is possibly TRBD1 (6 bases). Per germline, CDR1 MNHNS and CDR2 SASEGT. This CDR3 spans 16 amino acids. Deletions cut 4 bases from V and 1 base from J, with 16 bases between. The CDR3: CASSARRDIVNYGYTF. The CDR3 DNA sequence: TGTGCCAGCAGTGCCCGTAGGGACATTGTTAACTATGGCTACACCTTC.

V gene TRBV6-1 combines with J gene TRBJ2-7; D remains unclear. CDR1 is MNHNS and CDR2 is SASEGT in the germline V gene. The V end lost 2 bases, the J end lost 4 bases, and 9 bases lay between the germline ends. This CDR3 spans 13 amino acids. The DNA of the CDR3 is TGTGCCAGCAGTGAACAACCTACTTACGAGCAGTACTTC. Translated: CASSEQPTYEQYF.

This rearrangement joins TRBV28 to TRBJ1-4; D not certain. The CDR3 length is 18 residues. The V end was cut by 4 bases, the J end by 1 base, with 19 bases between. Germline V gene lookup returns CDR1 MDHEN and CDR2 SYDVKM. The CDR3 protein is CASSSTLYGGQTNEKLFF. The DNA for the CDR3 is TGTGCCAGCAGTTCAACACTGTATGGTGGGCAAACTAATGAAAAACTGTTTTTT.

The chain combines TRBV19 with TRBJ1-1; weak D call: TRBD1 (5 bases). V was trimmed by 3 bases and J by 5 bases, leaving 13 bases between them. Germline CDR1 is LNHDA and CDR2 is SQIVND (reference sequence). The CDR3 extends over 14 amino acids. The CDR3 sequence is CASSMEGWGTEAFF. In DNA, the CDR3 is TGTGCCAGTAGTATGGAGGGTTGGGGGACTGAAGCTTTCTTT.

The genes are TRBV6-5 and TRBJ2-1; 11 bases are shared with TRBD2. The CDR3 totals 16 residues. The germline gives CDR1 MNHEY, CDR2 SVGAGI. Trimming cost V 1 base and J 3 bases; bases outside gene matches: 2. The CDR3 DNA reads TGTGCCAGCAGTTACTTCCTAGCGGGGGGCTACAATGAGCAGTTCTTC. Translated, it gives CASSYFLAGGYNEQFF.

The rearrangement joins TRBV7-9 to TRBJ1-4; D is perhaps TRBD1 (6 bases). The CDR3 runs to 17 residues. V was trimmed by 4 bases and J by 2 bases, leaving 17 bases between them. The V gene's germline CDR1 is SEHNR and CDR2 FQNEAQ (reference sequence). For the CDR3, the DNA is TGTGCCAGCAGCTCCCCTCGGGGGGGCTCGACTAATGAAAAACTGTTTTTT. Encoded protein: CASSSPRGGSTNEKLFF.

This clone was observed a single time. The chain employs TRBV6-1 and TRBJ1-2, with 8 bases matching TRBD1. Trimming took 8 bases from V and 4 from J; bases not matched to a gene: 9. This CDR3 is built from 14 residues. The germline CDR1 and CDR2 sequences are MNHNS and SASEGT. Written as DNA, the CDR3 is TGTGCCAGCGGATTGGGACAGGCGCGCTATGGCTACACCTTC. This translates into CASGLGQARYGYTF.

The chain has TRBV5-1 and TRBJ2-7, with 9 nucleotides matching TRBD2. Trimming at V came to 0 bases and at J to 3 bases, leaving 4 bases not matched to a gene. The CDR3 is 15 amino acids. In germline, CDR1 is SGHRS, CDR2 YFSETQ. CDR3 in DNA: TGCGCCAGCAGCTTGGTTCTAGCGGGGAACTACGAGCAGTACTTC. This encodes CASSLVLAGNYEQYF. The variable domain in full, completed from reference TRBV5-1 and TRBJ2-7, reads KAGVTQTPRYLIKTRGQQVTLSCSPISGHRSVSWYQQTPGQGLQFLFEYFSETQRNKGNFPGRFSGRQFSNSRSEMNVSTLELGDSALYLCASSLVLAGNYEQYFGPGTRLTVT.

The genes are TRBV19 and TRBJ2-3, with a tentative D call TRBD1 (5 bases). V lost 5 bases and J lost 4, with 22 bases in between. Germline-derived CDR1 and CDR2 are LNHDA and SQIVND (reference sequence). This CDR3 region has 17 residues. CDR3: CASSVQGRVRESDTQYF. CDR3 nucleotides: TGTGCCAGTAGTGTCCAGGGAAGGGTTAGAGAATCAGATACGCAGTATTTT.

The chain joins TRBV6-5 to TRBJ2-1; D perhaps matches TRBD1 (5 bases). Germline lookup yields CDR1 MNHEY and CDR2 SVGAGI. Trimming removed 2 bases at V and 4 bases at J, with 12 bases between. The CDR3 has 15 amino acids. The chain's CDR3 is CASSYGASNYNEQFF. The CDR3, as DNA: TGTGCCAGCAGTTACGGGGCCAGTAATTACAATGAGCAGTTCTTC.

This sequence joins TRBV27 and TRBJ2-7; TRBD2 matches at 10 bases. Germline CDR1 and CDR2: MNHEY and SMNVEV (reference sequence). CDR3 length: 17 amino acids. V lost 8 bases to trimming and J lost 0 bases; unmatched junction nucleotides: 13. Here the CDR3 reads CASARAGSGGFSYEQYF. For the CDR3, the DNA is TGTGCCAGCGCCCGGGCGGGTAGCGGGGGGTTCTCCTACGAGCAGTACTTC.

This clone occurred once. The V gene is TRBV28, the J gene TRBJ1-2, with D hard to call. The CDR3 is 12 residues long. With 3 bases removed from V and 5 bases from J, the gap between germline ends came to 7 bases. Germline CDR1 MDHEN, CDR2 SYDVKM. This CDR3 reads CASSFEEYGYTF. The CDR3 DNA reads TGTGCCAGCAGTTTTGAAGAGTATGGCTACACCTTC.

The CDR3 loop is CAIFTAGETEQFF. CDR3 DNA: TGTGCCATCTTTACAGCGGGAGAAACTGAGCAGTTCTTC. The V call is TRBV10-3, the J call TRBJ2-1; 8 nucleotides align to TRBD2. This CDR3 is 13 amino acids long. The J segment lost 9 bases and the V segment lost 8 bases, leaving 9 bases of the junction unmatched. The germline V gene encodes CDR1 ENHRY and CDR2 SYGVKD.

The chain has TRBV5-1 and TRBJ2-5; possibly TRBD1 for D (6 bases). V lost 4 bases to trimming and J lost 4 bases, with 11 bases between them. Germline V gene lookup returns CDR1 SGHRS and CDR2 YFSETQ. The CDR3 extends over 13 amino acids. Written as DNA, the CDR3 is TGCGCCAGCAGCACAGCAGGGGCAGAGACCCAGTACTTC. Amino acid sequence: CASSTAGAETQYF.

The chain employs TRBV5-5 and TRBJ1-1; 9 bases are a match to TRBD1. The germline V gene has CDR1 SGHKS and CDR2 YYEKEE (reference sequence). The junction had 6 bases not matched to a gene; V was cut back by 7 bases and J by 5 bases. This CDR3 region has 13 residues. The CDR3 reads CASSDRGLTEAFF. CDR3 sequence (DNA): TGTGCCAGCTCGGACAGGGGATTAACTGAAGCTTTCTTT. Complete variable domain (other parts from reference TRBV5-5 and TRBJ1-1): DAGVTQSPTHLIKTRGQQVTLRCSPISGHKSVSWYQQVLGQGPQFIFQYYEKEERGRGNFPDRFSARQFPNYSSELNVNALLLGDSALYLCASSDRGLTEAFFGQGTRLTVV.

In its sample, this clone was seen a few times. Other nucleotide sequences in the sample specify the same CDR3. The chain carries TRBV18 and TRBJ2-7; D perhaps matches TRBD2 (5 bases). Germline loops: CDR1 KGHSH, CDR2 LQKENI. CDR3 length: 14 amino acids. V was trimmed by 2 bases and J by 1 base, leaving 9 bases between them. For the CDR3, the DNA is TGTGCCAGCTCACCAGCCGGAGGTTCCTACGAGCAGTACTTC. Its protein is CASSPAGGSYEQYF. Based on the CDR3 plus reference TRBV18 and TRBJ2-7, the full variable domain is NAGVMQNPRHLVRRRGQEARLRCSPMKGHSHVYWYRQLPEEGLKFMVYLQKENIIDESGMPKERFSAEFPKEGPSILRIQQVVRGDSAAYFCASSPAGGSYEQYFGPGTRLTVT.

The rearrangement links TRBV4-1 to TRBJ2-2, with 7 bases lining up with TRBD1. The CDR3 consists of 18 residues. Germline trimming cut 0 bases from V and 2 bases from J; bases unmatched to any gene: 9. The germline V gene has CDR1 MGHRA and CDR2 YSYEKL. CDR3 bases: TGCGCCAGCAGCCAAGATAGCCAGGGACAGCGAAACACCGGGGAGCTGTTTTTT. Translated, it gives CASSQDSQGQRNTGELFF.

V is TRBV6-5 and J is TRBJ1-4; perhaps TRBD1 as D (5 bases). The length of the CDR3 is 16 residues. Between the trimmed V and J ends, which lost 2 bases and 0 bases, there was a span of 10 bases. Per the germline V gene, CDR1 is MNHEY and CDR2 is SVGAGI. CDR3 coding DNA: TGTGCCAGCAGTTACGGGGCGGGAACAACTAATGAAAAACTGTTTTTT. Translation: CASSYGAGTTNEKLFF.

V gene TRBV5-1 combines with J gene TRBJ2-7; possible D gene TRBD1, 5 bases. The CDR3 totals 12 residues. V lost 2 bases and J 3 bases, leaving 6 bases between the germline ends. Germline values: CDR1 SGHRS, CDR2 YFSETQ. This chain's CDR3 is CASSFQGYEQYF. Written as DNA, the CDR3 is TGCGCCAGCAGCTTCCAGGGCTACGAGCAGTACTTC.

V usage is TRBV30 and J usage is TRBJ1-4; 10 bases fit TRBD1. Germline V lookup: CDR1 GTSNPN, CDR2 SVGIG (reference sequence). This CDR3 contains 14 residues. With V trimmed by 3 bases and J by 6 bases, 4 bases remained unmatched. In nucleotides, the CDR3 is TGTGCCTGGAGCCCGGGACAGGGGTATGAAAAACTGTTTTTT. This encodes CAWSPGQGYEKLFF. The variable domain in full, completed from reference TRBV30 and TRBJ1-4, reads SQTIHQWPATLVQPVGSPLSLECTVEGTSNPNLYWYRQAAGRGLQLLFYSVGIGQISSEVPQNLSASRPQDRQFILSSKKLLLSDSGFYLCAWSPGQGYEKLFFGSGTQLSVL.